Below are 5 T cell receptor beta chains sequenced from a single sample in a study of shared clonotypes between healthy human individuals. Method: immunoSEQ multiplex PCR; TCRdb's copy keeps in-frame clones and lacks some. This sample has about 550,000 clones, with around 95% found just once. Positively selected for CCR7, the CD45RO-negative cells used as naive CD8 cells excluded terminally differentiated effector memory CD45RA+ cells. The sample consisted of naive CD8+ T cells sorted from blood. The receptors stem from a woman aged 30 to 39 in good health.

The chain uses TRBV11-2 and TRBJ2-7; 10 nucleotides line up with TRBD2. Germline CDR1 is SGHAT and CDR2 is FQNNGV. The CDR3 is made up of 14 amino acids. V gave up 8 bases and J gave up 6 bases; unmatched junction bases: 10. The CDR3 here is CASGTWLAGAEQYF. The CDR3 nucleotides read TGTGCCAGCGGAACCTGGCTAGCGGGAGCCGAGCAGTACTTC.

The rearrangement links TRBV30 to TRBJ1-4, with D maybe TRBD1 (6 bases). Germline CDR1 GTSNPN, CDR2 SVGIG (reference sequence). V was pared by 0 bases and J by 6 bases, with 11 bases between. CDR3 size: 14 residues. The CDR3 bases are TGTGCCTGGAGTGTACACGGGGGCGATGAAAAACTGTTTTTT. This gives the protein CAWSVHGGDEKLFF.

V is TRBV15 and J is TRBJ1-2, with D unresolved. From germline, CDR1 is LNHNV and CDR2 YYDKDF (reference sequence). Trimming cost V 0 bases and J 13 bases, with 12 bases left between them. This CDR3 contains 12 residues. This chain's CDR3 is CATSRDFTIGTF. CDR3 sequence (DNA): TGTGCCACCAGCAGAGATTTTACCATCGGCACCTTC.

The chain joins TRBV16 to TRBJ1-4, with D maybe TRBD1 (5 bases). CDR3 length: 16 residues. V was shortened by 0 bases and J by 7 bases, with 15 bases between the two germline ends. Germline loops: CDR1 KGHSY, CDR2 FQNENV. The CDR3 sequence is CASSQSEQAWIEKLFF. DNA of the CDR3: TGTGCCAGCAGCCAATCAGAACAGGCATGGATTGAAAAACTGTTTTTT.

This chain connects TRBV13 to TRBJ2-3; 7 bases align to TRBD2. The CDR3 runs to 14 residues. Germline V gene sequence: CDR1 PRHDT, CDR2 FYEKMQ (reference sequence). With V trimmed by 0 bases and J by 4 bases, 1 base remained unmatched. CDR3 sequence reads: CASSLGLAPDTQYF. The CDR3 nucleotides are TGTGCCAGCAGCTTAGGACTAGCGCCAGATACGCAGTATTTT. Based on the CDR3 plus reference TRBV13 and TRBJ2-3, the full variable domain is AAGVIQSPRHLIKEKRETATLKCYPIPRHDTVYWYQQGPGQDPQFLISFYEKMQSDKGSIPDRFSAQQFSDYHSELNMSSLELGDSALYFCASSLGLAPDTQYFGPGTRLTVL.